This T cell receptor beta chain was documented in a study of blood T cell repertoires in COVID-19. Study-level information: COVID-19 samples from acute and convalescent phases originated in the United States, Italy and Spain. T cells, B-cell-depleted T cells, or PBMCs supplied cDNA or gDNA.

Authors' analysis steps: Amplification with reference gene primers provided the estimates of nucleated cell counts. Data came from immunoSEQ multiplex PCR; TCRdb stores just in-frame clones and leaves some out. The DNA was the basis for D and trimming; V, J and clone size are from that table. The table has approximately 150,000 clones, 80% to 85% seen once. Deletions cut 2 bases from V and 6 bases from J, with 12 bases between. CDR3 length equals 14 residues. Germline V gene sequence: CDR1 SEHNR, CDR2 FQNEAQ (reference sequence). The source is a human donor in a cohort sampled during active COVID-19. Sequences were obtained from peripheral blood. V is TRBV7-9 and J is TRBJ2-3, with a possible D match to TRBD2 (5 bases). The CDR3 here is CASSLISDYDTQYF. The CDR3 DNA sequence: TGTGCCAGCAGCTTAATAAGTGACTATGATACGCAGTATTTT.